This entry features one TCR beta chain sequence. Produced via immunoSEQ multiplex PCR; TCRdb's table is partial and in-frame only. The sample comprises around 96,000 clones, around 90% of which are singletons, and roughly 16% rests with the top ten. This sample is part of a study of graft-versus-host responses after intestinal transplantation. V lost 5 bases and J lost 5, with 16 bases in between. The CDR3 length is 15 residues. Germline assignment: CDR1 MNHEY and CDR2 SVGAGI. The V and J genes are TRBV6-5 and TRBJ1-5, with D perhaps TRBD1 (6 bases). Sequenced material: PBMCs, taken approximately 420 days after intestinal transplant. The source of this sequence is a human patient who received an intestinal transplant, so some T cells may come from the graft donor. The CDR3 coding sequence is TGTGCCAGCAGTCCAGGGACATTGACTTATCAGCCCCAGCATTTT. Translated: CASSPGTLTYQPQHF.